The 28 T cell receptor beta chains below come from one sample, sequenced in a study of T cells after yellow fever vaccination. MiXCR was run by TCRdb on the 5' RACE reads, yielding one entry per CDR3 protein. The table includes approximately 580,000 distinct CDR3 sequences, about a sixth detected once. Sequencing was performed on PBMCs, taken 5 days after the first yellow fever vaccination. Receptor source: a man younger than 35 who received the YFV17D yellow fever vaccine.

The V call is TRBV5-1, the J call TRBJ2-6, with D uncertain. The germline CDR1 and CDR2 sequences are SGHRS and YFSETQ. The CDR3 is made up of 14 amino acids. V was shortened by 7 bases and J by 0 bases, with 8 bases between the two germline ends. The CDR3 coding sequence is TGCGCCAGCGAGGTCCGCTCTGGGGCCAACGTCCTGACTTTC. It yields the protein CASEVRSGANVLTF.

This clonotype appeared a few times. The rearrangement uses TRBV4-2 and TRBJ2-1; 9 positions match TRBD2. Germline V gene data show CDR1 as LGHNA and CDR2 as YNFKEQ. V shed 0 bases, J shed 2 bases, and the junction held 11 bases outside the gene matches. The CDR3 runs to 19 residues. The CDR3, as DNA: TGTGCCAGCAGCCAAGATCTGGGGGGGACTAGCTTGACCTACAATGAGCAGTTCTTC. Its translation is CASSQDLGGTSLTYNEQFF.

CDR3 sequence reads: CASSWHYSYEQYF. The DNA for the CDR3 is TGCGCCAGCAGTTGGCACTACTCCTACGAGCAGTACTTC. This chain connects TRBV5-1 to TRBJ2-7; D is unclear. V lost 5 bases, J lost 0 bases, and 9 bases lay in between. The CDR3 is 13 amino acids. Per germline, CDR1 SGHRS and CDR2 YFSETQ.

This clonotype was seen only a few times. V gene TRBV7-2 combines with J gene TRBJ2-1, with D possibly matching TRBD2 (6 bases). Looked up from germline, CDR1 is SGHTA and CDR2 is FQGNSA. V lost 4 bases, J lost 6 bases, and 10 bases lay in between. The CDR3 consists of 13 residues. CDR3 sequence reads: CASSSTRLNEQFF. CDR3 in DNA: TGTGCCAGCAGCTCGACTAGACTCAATGAGCAGTTCTTC.

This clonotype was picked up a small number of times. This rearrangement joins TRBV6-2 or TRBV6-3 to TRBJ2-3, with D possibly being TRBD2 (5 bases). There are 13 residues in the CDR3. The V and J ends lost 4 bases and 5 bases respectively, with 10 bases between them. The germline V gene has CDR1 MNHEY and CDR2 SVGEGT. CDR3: CASSWEWKDTQYF. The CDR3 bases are TGTGCCAGCAGTTGGGAGTGGAAAGATACGCAGTATTTT.

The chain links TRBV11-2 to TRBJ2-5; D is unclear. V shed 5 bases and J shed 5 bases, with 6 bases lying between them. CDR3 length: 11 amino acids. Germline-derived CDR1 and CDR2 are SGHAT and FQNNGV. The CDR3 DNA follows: TGTGCCAGCAGCGCAGCTGAGACCCAGTACTTC. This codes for CASSAAETQYF.

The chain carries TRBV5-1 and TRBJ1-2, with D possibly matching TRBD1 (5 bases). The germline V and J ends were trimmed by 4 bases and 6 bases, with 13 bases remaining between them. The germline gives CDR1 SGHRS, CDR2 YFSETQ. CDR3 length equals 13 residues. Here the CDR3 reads CASSAPGRNGYTF. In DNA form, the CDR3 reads TGCGCCAGCAGCGCCCCAGGGAGAAATGGCTACACCTTC.

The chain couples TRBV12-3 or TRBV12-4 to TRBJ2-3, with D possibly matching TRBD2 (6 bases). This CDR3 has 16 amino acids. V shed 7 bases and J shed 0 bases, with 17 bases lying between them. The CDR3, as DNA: TGTGCCAGCAAACTACAGGTCGGGGGTAGCACAGATACGCAGTATTTT. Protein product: CASKLQVGGSTDTQYF.

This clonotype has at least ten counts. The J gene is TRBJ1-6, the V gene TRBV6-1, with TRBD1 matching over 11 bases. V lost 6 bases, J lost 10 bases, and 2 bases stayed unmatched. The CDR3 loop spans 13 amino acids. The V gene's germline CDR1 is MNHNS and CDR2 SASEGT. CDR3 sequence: CASRGQGGSPLHF. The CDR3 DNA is TGTGCCAGCAGGGGACAGGGGGGATCACCCCTCCACTTT.

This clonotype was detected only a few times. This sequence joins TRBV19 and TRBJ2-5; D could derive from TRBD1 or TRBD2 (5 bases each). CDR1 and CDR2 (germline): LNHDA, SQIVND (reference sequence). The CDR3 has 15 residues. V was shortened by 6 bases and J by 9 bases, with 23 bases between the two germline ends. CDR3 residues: CASSRLGANPRAQYF. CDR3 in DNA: TGTGCCAGTAGCCGACTCGGGGCCAACCCTCGGGCCCAGTACTTC.

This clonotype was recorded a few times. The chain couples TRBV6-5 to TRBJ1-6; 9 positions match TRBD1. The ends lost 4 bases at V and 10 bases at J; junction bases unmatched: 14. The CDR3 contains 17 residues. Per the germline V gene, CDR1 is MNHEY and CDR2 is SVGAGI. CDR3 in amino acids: CASSFSETGGIESPLHF. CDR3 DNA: TGTGCCAGCAGTTTCTCGGAGACAGGGGGGATAGAGTCACCCCTCCACTTT.

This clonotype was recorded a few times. CDR3 sequence (DNA): TGCGCCAGTTCCGGGACAGGGACGATCAATGAGCAGTTCTTC. Translated, it gives CASSGTGTINEQFF. V gene TRBV5-1 combines with J gene TRBJ2-1; 9 nucleotides agree with TRBD1. The CDR3 is 14 amino acids. The V and J ends lost 8 bases and 6 bases, in that order; junction bases with no gene match: 9. Germline assignment: CDR1 SGHRS and CDR2 YFSETQ.

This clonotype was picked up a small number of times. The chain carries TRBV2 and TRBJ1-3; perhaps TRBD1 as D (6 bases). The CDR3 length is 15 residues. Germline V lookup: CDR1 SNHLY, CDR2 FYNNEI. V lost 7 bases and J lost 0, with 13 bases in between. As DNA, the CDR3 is TGTGCCAGCAAGACAGGACCCAGCTCTGGAAACACCATATATTTT. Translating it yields CASKTGPSSGNTIYF.

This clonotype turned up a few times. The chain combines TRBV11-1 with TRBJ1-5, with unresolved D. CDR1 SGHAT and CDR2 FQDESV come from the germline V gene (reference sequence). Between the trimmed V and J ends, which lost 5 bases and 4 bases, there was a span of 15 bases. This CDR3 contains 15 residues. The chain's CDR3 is CASSEGGRSNQPQHF. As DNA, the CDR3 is TGTGCCAGCAGCGAGGGAGGGAGGTCGAATCAGCCCCAGCATTTT.

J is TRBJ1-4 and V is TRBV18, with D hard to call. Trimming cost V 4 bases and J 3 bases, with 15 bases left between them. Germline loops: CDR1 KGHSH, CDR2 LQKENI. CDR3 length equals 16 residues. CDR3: CASSLSGEAANEKLFF. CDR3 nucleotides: TGTGCCAGCTCACTGAGTGGGGAAGCAGCTAATGAAAAACTGTTTTTT.

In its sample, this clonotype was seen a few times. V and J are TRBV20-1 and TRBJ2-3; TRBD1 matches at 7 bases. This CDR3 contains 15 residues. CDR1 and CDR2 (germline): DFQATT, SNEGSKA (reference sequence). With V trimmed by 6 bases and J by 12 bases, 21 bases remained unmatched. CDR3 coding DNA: TGCAGTGCCGAAGAACCGGGTCGGATGGGACAGCAACAGTATTTT. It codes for CSAEEPGRMGQQQYF.

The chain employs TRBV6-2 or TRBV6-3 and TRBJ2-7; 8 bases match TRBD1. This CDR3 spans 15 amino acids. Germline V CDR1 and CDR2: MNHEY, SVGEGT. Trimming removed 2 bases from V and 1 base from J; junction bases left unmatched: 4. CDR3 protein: CASSYSRGQSYEQYV. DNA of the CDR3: TGTGCCAGCAGTTACAGCAGGGGGCAATCCTACGAGCAGTACGTC.

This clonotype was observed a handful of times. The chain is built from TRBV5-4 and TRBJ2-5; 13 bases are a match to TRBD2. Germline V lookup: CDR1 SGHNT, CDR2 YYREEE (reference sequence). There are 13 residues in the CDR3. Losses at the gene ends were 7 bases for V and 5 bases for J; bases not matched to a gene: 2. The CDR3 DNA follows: TGTGCCAGCGGGACTAGCGGGGTTGAGACCCAGTACTTC. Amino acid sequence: CASGTSGVETQYF.

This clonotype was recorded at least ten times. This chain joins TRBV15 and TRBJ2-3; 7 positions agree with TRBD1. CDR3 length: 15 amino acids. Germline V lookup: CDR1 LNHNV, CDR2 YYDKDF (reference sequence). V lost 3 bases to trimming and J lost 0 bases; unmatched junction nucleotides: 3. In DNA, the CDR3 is TGTGCCACCAGCAGGCCGGGACAGAGCACAGATACGCAGTATTTT. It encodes CATSRPGQSTDTQYF.

The CDR3 DNA follows: TGTGCCAGCAGTTCCGGGACAGAACCGACAAACAGTTATAATTCACCCCTCCACTTT. Encoded protein: CASSSGTEPTNSYNSPLHF. The V gene is TRBV6-5, the J gene TRBJ1-6; the match to TRBD1 covers 7 bases. V lost 4 bases and J lost 4; bases outside the gene matches: 16. The length of the CDR3 is 19 residues. The V gene's germline CDR1 is MNHEY and CDR2 SVGAGI.

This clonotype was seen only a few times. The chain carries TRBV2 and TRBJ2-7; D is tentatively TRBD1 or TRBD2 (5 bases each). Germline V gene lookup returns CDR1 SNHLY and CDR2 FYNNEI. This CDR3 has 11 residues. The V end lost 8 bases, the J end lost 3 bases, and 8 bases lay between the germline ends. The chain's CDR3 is CASGGGYEQYV. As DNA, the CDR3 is TGTGCCAGCGGTGGGGGCTACGAGCAGTACGTC.

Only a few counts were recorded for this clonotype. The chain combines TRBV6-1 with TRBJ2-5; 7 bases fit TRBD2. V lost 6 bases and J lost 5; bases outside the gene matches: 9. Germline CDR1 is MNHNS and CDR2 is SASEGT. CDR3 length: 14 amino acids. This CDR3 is CASSRLAVRETQYF. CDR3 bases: TGTGCCAGCAGCCGACTAGCTGTCCGGGAGACCCAGTACTTC.

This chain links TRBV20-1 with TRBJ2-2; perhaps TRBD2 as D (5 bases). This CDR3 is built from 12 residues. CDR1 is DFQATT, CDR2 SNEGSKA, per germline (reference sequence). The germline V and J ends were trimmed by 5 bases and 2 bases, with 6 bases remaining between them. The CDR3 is CSAGLNTGELFF. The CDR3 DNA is TGCAGTGCTGGACTTAACACCGGGGAGCTGTTTTTT.

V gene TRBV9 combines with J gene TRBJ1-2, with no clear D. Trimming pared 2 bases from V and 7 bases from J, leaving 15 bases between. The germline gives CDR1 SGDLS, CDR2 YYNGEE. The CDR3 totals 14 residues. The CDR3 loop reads CASSVGRAESGYTF. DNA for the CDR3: TGTGCCAGCAGCGTTGGGAGGGCGGAAAGTGGCTACACCTTC.

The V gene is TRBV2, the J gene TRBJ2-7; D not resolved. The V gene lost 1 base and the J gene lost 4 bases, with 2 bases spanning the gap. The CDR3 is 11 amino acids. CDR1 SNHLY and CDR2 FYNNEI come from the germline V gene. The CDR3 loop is CASSEVYEQYF. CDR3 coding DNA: TGTGCCAGCAGTGAAGTTTACGAGCAGTACTTC.

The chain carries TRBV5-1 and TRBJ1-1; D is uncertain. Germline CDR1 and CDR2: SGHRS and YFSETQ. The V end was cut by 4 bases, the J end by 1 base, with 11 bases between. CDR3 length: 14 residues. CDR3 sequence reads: CASSGPGGNTEAFF. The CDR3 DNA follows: TGCGCCAGCAGCGGCCCGGGAGGGAACACTGAAGCTTTCTTT.

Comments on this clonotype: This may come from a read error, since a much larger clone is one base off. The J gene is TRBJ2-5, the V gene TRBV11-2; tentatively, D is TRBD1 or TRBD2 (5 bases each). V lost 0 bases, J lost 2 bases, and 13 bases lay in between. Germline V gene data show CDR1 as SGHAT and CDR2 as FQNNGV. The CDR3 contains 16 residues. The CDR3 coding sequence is TGTGCCAGCAGCTTAGATTGGGGCTGGGGGCAAGAGACCCAGTACTTC. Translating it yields CASSLDWGWGQETQYF.

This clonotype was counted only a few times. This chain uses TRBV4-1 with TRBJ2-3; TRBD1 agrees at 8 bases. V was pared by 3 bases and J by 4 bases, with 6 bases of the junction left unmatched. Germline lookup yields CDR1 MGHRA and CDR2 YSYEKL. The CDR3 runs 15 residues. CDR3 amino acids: CASSQTGQGSDTQYF. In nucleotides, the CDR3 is TGCGCCAGCAGCCAGACCGGACAGGGCTCAGATACGCAGTATTTT.